The 10 T cell receptor beta chains below come from one sample, sequenced in a study of blood T cell repertoires in COVID-19. The data were produced by immunoSEQ multiplex PCR, yet TCRdb's version contains in-frame clones alone and is incomplete. There are about 98,000 clones in the sample; roughly 82% occur only once, and about a tenth lies in the top ten. Sequences were obtained from peripheral blood. These receptors were collected from a man aged 65-85 years with active or convalescent COVID-19.

The chain has TRBV30 and TRBJ1-1; D is undetermined. The V end was cut by 0 bases, the J end by 2 bases, with 7 bases between. Germline CDR1 is GTSNPN and CDR2 is SVGIG (reference sequence). The CDR3 extends over 13 amino acids. CDR3: CAWSVEGNTEAFF. CDR3 nucleotide sequence: TGTGCCTGGAGTGTCGAGGGAAACACTGAAGCTTTCTTT.

The genes are TRBV7-8 and TRBJ1-1; possible D gene TRBD1, 5 bases. The germline V and J ends were trimmed by 5 bases and 1 base, with 11 bases remaining between them. The germline CDR1 and CDR2 sequences are SGHVS and FQNEAQ. CDR3 length: 14 amino acids. The CDR3 DNA is TGTGCCAGCAGCCGAGACAGAACGAACACTGAAGCTTTCTTT. Encoded protein: CASSRDRTNTEAFF.

V is TRBV19 and J is TRBJ2-7, with D possibly TRBD2 on 6 matching bases. CDR1 is LNHDA, CDR2 SQIVND, per germline (reference sequence). There are 14 residues in the CDR3. V lost 3 bases, J lost 5 bases, and 14 bases lay in between. DNA of the CDR3: TGTGCCAGTAGTATCGGAGGGAAGGGTGACGAGCAGTACTTC. Its protein is CASSIGGKGDEQYF. Filled out from reference TRBV19 and TRBJ2-7, the complete variable domain reads DGGITQSPKYLFRKEGQNVTLSCEQNLNHDAMYWYRQDPGQGLRLIYYSQIVNDFQKGDIAEGYSVSREKKESFPLTVTSAQKNPTAFYLCASSIGGKGDEQYFGPGTRLTVT.

The chain recombines TRBV5-5 with TRBJ2-5; 13 bases map to TRBD2. The CDR3 loop spans 18 amino acids. The germline CDR1 and CDR2 sequences are SGHKS and YYEKEE (reference sequence). V shed 0 bases and J 4 bases; nucleotides not matched to a gene: 9. In DNA form, the CDR3 reads TGTGCCAGCAGCTTGGGGACTAGCGGGGGTGCAAAGGGAGAGACCCAGTACTTC. Residues: CASSLGTSGGAKGETQYF.

J is TRBJ2-5 and V is TRBV6-5, with 7 bases fitting TRBD1. This CDR3 spans 13 amino acids. With 6 bases clipped from V and 1 base from J, the junction kept 2 bases outside the gene matches. Germline CDR1 and CDR2: MNHEY and SVGAGI. In nucleotides, the CDR3 is TGTGCCAGCAGCCGGGACAGCCAAGAGACCCAGTACTTC. This codes for CASSRDSQETQYF.

This chain uses TRBV13 with TRBJ2-7; 8 bases line up with TRBD1. V lost 3 bases to trimming and J lost 9 bases; unmatched junction nucleotides: 10. Germline loops: CDR1 PRHDT, CDR2 FYEKMQ (reference sequence). The CDR3 length is 14 residues. CDR3 residues: CASSLGQVPEGQYF. The CDR3 DNA sequence: TGTGCCAGCAGCTTGGGACAGGTCCCAGAGGGGCAGTACTTC. Drawing the rest from reference TRBV13 and TRBJ2-7, the complete variable domain is AAGVIQSPRHLIKEKRETATLKCYPIPRHDTVYWYQQGPGQDPQFLISFYEKMQSDKGSIPDRFSAQQFSDYHSELNMSSLELGDSALYFCASSLGQVPEGQYFGPGTRLTVT.

V usage is TRBV19 and J usage is TRBJ2-7; 9 nucleotides align to TRBD1. Germline loops: CDR1 LNHDA, CDR2 SQIVND (reference sequence). With V trimmed by 5 bases and J by 7 bases, 21 bases remained unmatched. The CDR3 runs 18 residues. CDR3 in DNA: TGTGCCAGTAGTTCGCCCCCGGGACAGGGACCCCTCCGGGAGGAGCAGTACTTC. Encoded protein: CASSSPPGQGPLREEQYF.

The genes are TRBV7-2 and TRBJ2-2, with a possible D match to TRBD2 (5 bases). This CDR3 spans 15 amino acids. The germline CDR1 and CDR2 sequences are SGHTA and FQGNSA. The germline V and J ends were trimmed by 1 base and 6 bases, with 12 bases remaining between them. CDR3 sequence: CASSLGAGMAGELFF. The DNA for the CDR3 is TGTGCCAGCAGCTTAGGCGCCGGGATGGCCGGGGAGCTGTTTTTT.

The chain links TRBV5-1 to TRBJ1-3; D possibly corresponds to TRBD1 (5 bases). V was cut by 3 bases and J by 0 bases, with 13 bases left in between. The CDR3 has 16 residues. CDR1 is SGHRS, CDR2 YFSETQ, per germline. CDR3 residues: CASSSGIPTSGNTIYF. In DNA, the CDR3 is TGCGCCAGCAGCTCAGGGATCCCCACCTCTGGAAACACCATATATTTT. The whole variable domain, filled in from reference TRBV5-1 and TRBJ1-3, reads KAGVTQTPRYLIKTRGQQVTLSCSPISGHRSVSWYQQTPGQGLQFLFEYFSETQRNKGNFPGRFSGRQFSNSRSEMNVSTLELGDSALYLCASSSGIPTSGNTIYFGEGSWLTVV.

The chain combines TRBV12-5 with TRBJ2-5, with 8 positions matching TRBD2. In germline, CDR1 is LGHNT, CDR2 FRNRAP. Germline trimming cut 0 bases from V and 3 bases from J; bases unmatched to any gene: 6. The CDR3 spans 16 residues. CDR3 sequence: CASGLVGRGAEETQYF. CDR3 DNA: TGTGCTAGTGGTTTGGTGGGGCGGGGGGCCGAAGAGACCCAGTACTTC.